Sequencing of this TCR beta chain was carried out in a study of T cells in Graves' hyperthyroidism and ophthalmopathy. Findings of the study overall: Among thyroid clonotypes expanded above 0.001, most also appeared in blood.

Diagnoses used clinical symptoms, serum thyroxine and TRAb, thyroid ultrasound and orbital computed tomography. When hyperthyroidism was first diagnosed, the blood sample was taken, preceding any ophthalmopathy symptoms. Cells are PBMCs isolated from around 10 ml of fresh blood. There were TCR beta CDR3 regions amplified from RNA transcripts. First-round RT-PCR targeting the TCR CDR3 was performed with the HTBI primer set. Each CDR3 protein gets one entry after TCRdb re-called the multiplex PCR reads with MiXCR. This sample has under 350,000 distinct CDR3 sequences, with approximately 12% found just once. Remarks on this clonotype: Its antigen is currently unknown.

CDR3 length: 15 residues. V was trimmed by 0 bases and J by 8 bases, leaving 14 bases between them. CDR1 and CDR2 (germline): MNHNS, SASEGT. The rearrangement links TRBV6-1 to TRBJ2-1, with D unclear. Specimen: blood. The TCR sequence derives from a woman aged 25 to 39 with Graves' hyperthyroidism that later progressed to Graves' ophthalmopathy. The CDR3, as DNA: TGTGCCAGCAGTGAAGCACCAACATCCGCGGATGAGCAGTTCTTC. Amino acid sequence: CASSEAPTSADEQFF.